This T cell receptor beta chain stems from a study of blood T cell repertoires in COVID-19 (dated by TCRdb to between 2020 and 2021). With regard to the full study: Samples from collaborators originated in the United States, Italy and Spain and spanned both the acute and convalescent phases of COVID-19. The material from the prospective study consisted of cDNA or gDNA derived from T cells, B-cell-depleted T cells, or PBMCs. Deeply sampled blood TCRbeta repertoires from subjects exposed to, actively infected with, or recovered from COVID-19 were included in the dataset. The repertoires were released in a freely available public database intended as a resource for research on the immune response to SARS-CoV-2. Samples were obtained from the ongoing ImmuneRACE study (first 160 participants) and from roughly 1,300 subjects provided by 6 global collaborators. A de-identified subject ID, COVID-19 status, age in years and sex were almost always included in the sample metadata. Where available, HLA class I and class II types were taken from metadata supplied by the sample provider and were not determined by assay-based typing.

TCRbeta CDR3 regions were amplified from genomic DNA using the immunoSEQ Assay, a bias-controlled multiplex PCR. As for the authors' bioinformatics: The number of nucleated cells in each sample was estimated by amplification of reference gene primers within the assay. To quantify the absolute abundance of each unique TCRbeta CDR3 rearrangement, sequence reads were collapsed and filtered. For each sample, productive Simpson clonality was calculated as the square root of Simpson's diversity index across productive rearrangements. As stored in TCRdb, this immuneACCESS dataset retains in-frame rearrangements with V and J assigned. A fraction of the clones does not appear; measured against another copy, unresolved V genes explain less than half of the discrepancy, and the remainder lacks a known reason. From that table come the V and J calls and clone size; the DNA was used to work out D and trimming. A total of a few hundred thousand clones appear in this sample, 89% of them only once. The top ten clonotypes cover approximately 8.8% of the sample.

CDR1 and CDR2, looked up from the germline V gene, are WSHSY and SAAADI. The cysteine opens and the phenylalanine closes a CDR3 of 15 amino acids. Left in the record is the CDR3 DNA by itself, 45 bases read in frame from the first base. V is clipped by 6 bases and J by 7 bases, and the sequence between their germline boundaries is 21 bases long. Of note for this clone: This clone's antigen is unknown. Base qualities were left out, and no much larger clone turns up one base away.

Enrolling through a virtual design, the prospective study's participants ranged in age from roughly 18 to 95 years and lived across 24 United States geographic areas. Cohort assignment in the prospective study relied on participant-reported clinical history from a screening survey and a study questionnaire. ImmuneRACE Cohort 3 recovered participants were defined by two consecutive negative NP/OP PCR tests, healthcare professional clearance, or symptom resolution. Mobile phlebotomists in the prospective study collected whole blood, serum and a nasopharyngeal or oropharyngeal swab from every participant. Over a roughly 2-month period, participants in the prospective study had the option of providing additional blood draws and questionnaires. Blood samples from the prospective study were shipped frozen or at room temperature prior to DNA extraction. Overall study results and their limits: The quantity of clinical and demographic metadata differed by source and by participant and was supplied without curation.

The TCR originated in a woman aged 40 to 50 who had recovered from COVID-19. The sequence is built from TRBV10-2 and TRBJ1-1; no confident D gene assignment can be made. Source material: PBMCs or T cells enriched from blood (not recorded which). The CDR3 protein sequence reads: CASRPSKPGGVEAFF. Here is the DNA: TGCGCCAGCAGGCCCTCCAAGCCAGGAGGCGTTGAAGCTTTCTTT.